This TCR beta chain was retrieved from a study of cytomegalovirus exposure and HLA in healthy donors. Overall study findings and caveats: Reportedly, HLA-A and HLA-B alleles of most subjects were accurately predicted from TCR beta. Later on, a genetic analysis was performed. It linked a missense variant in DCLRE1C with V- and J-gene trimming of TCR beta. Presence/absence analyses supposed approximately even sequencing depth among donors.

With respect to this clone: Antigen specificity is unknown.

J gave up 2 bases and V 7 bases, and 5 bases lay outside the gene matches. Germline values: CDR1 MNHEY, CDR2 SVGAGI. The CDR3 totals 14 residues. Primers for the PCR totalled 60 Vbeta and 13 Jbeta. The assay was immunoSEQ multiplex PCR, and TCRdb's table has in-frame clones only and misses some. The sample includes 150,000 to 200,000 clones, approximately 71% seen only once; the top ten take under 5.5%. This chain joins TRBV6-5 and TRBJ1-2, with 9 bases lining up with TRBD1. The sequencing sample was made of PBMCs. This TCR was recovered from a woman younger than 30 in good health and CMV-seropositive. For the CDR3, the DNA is TGTGCCAGCACCCTCGGACAGGGGAACTATGGCTACACCTTC. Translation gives CASTLGQGNYGYTF.